This paragraph covers one T cell receptor (beta chain) sequence. Using immunoSEQ multiplex PCR, the repertoire was profiled, and TCRdb retains in-frame clones only, with some absent. The table lists approximately 79,000 clones, around 97% of them singletons. This record comes from a study of technical replicates of blood from a handful of donors. Germline trimming cut 4 bases from V and 3 bases from J; bases unmatched to any gene: 10. Germline CDR1 and CDR2: MGHRA and YSYEKL. The CDR3 runs 16 residues. The chain employs TRBV4-1 and TRBJ1-2; 8 bases are a match to TRBD1. The source is a human donor in good health. The sample was T cells isolated from PBMCs. The CDR3 DNA reads as TGCGCCAGCAGCCGCCAAGGCCAGGGGGCGGACTATGGCTACACCTTC. Translation gives CASSRQGQGADYGYTF.